A selection of T cell receptor beta chains follows, all from one sample in a study of blood T cell repertoires in COVID-19. Generated by immunoSEQ multiplex PCR, the TCRdb table keeps only in-frame clones and is missing some. The sample shows under 200,000 clones, about 86% of them seen only once. What was sequenced was peripheral blood. Every receptor here comes from a woman in her 70s with acute or convalescent COVID-19. The CDR3 runs from the conserved cysteine through the conserved F or W. The D gene is left open where the match is weak. Size values are once, few and many counts, or a class for expanded clones, and some rows have none.

d_call,j_call,v_call,clone_size,cdr3_aa,cdr3_nt
NA,TRBJ1-2,TRBV2,NA,CASMGAAQGYTF,TGTGCCAGCATGGGGGCGGCACAGGGCTACACCTTC
NA,TRBJ1-5,TRBV18,NA,CASSPVGAANQPQHF,TGTGCCAGCTCACCAGTTGGGGCAGCCAATCAGCCCCAGCATTTT
NA,TRBJ1-1,TRBV7-9,NA,CASSPQVSHTEAFF,TGTGCCAGCAGCCCTCAGGTGAGCCACACTGAAGCTTTCTTT
TRBD1,TRBJ2-3,TRBV5-1,NA,CASSPPTGERTDTQYF,TGCGCCAGCAGCCCCCCGACAGGGGAGAGGACAGATACGCAGTATTTT
TRBD2,TRBJ2-2,TRBV27,NA,CASSLSRLAGGTGELFF,TGTGCCAGCAGTTTATCCCGACTAGCGGGCGGTACCGGGGAGCTGTTTTTT
TRBD1,TRBJ2-1,TRBV28,NA,CASSSVGTGAYNEQFF,TGTGCCAGCAGTTCCGTCGGGACAGGTGCATACAATGAGCAGTTCTTC
NA,TRBJ1-2,TRBV18,NA,CASSSRAGYTF,TGTGCCAGCTCATCCAGGGCTGGCTACACCTTC
NA,TRBJ1-2,TRBV28,few,CASSFPFGGGWNGYTF,TGTGCCAGCAGTTTTCCCTTTGGGGGGGGCTGGAATGGCTACACCTTC
NA,TRBJ2-1,TRBV27,few,CASSLAISGEQFF,TGTGCCAGCAGTTTAGCTATCTCAGGTGAGCAGTTCTTC
TRBD2,TRBJ2-5,TRBV13,NA,CASSSGTSGKETQYF,TGTGCCAGCAGCTCTGGGACTAGCGGCAAAGAGACCCAGTACTTC
TRBD1,TRBJ2-1,TRBV12-3/TRBV12-4,NA,CASRGQYNEQFF,TGTGCCAGCAGGGGACAGTACAATGAGCAGTTCTTC
NA,TRBJ2-1,TRBV18,NA,CASSPTSGTLVGFF,TGTGCCAGCTCACCAACATCCGGGACATTAGTTGGGTTCTTC
NA,TRBJ1-3,TRBV7-8,NA,CASSLAGTRLNTIYF,TGTGCCAGCAGCTTAGCTGGGACTAGGTTAAACACCATATATTTT
TRBD1,TRBJ2-3,TRBV3-1/TRBV3-2,NA,CASSRGQGGPADTQYF,TGTGCCAGCAGCCGGGGACAGGGAGGCCCTGCAGATACGCAGTATTTT
NA,TRBJ2-3,TRBV12-5,once,CASGSRSDTQYF,TGTGCTAGTGGTTCCCGTTCCGATACGCAGTATTTT
NA,TRBJ1-1,TRBV7-2,NA,CASRLQGSTEAFF,TGTGCCAGCCGACTACAGGGAAGCACTGAAGCTTTCTTT
TRBD1,TRBJ2-3,TRBV28,few,CASSFTGGGNTDTQYF,TGTGCCAGCAGTTTCACAGGGGGAGGTAACACAGATACGCAGTATTTT
TRBD2,TRBJ2-3,TRBV7-9,NA,CASSLDPAGSTDTQYF,TGTGCCAGCAGCTTAGACCCAGCGGGATCCACAGATACGCAGTATTTT
TRBD2,TRBJ2-5,TRBV5-6,NA,CASSLEASGETQYF,TGTGCCAGCAGCTTAGAGGCTAGCGGAGAGACCCAGTACTTC
TRBD2,TRBJ2-5,TRBV19,NA,CASSPGTSGGANQETQYF,TGTGCCAGTAGTCCAGGGACTAGCGGGGGGGCGAATCAAGAGACCCAGTACTTC
NA,TRBJ2-1,TRBV7-2,NA,CASSLRGDSYNEQFF,TGTGCCAGCAGCCTCAGGGGGGACTCCTACAATGAGCAGTTCTTC
NA,TRBJ1-2,TRBV27,NA,CASLDSDRGSYTF,TGTGCCAGCCTGGACTCAGACCGTGGTAGCTACACCTTC
NA,TRBJ1-5,TRBV7-8,NA,CASSEWAGMGNQPQHF,TGTGCCAGCAGCGAGTGGGCAGGAATGGGCAATCAGCCCCAGCATTTT
NA,TRBJ2-2,TRBV16,NA,CASSGGQNTGELFF,TGTGCCAGCAGCGGGGGACAGAACACCGGGGAGCTGTTTTTT
TRBD1,TRBJ1-1,TRBV7-2,NA,CASSPMSYRGGTEAFF,TGTGCCAGCAGCCCGATGTCATACAGGGGGGGGACTGAAGCTTTCTTT
TRBD2,TRBJ2-3,TRBV24-1,NA,CATSDLTSGKDTQYF,TGTGCCACCAGTGACCTGACTAGCGGGAAAGATACGCAGTATTTT
NA,TRBJ1-1,TRBV3-1/TRBV3-2,NA,CASSQPTRNTEAFF,TGTGCCAGCAGCCAACCTACGAGGAACACTGAAGCTTTCTTT
NA,TRBJ1-4,TRBV3-1/TRBV3-2,NA,CATGDGPNEKLFF,TGTGCCACCGGGGATGGGCCTAATGAAAAACTGTTTTTT
NA,TRBJ2-6,TRBV10-3,NA,CAISDMAAGANVLTF,TGTGCCATCAGTGATATGGCTGCTGGGGCCAACGTCCTGACTTTC
TRBD2,TRBJ2-3,TRBV11-2,NA,CASSLWAGVFTDTQYF,TGTGCCAGCAGCTTATGGGCGGGAGTATTCACAGATACGCAGTATTTT
NA,TRBJ2-7,TRBV24-1,NA,CATSEPPDREQYF,TGTGCCACCAGTGAACCTCCCGACAGAGAGCAGTACTTC
TRBD1,TRBJ2-2,TRBV15,NA,CATSRGQGARTGELFF,TGTGCCACCAGCAGAGGGCAGGGGGCGAGGACCGGGGAGCTGTTTTTT
NA,TRBJ2-7,TRBV5-1,NA,CASSMAGDLYEQYF,TGCGCCAGCAGCATGGCAGGGGATCTCTACGAGCAGTACTTC